This T cell receptor beta chain derives from a study of early T cells in non-severe SARS-CoV-2 infection (dated by TCRdb to about 2021). About the investigation overall: Because TCR sequencing was done on bulk RNA from unsorted whole blood, the alpha and beta chains could not be paired. The research as a whole found: VDJdb matching was skewed toward anti-spike CD8 responses and likely underestimated virus-specific expansions by missing private and CD4 specificities.

Set within a cohort of healthcare workers in London, UK, this nested case-control study involved weekly PCR testing of nasopharyngeal swabs along with blood sampling. Between 23 and 31 March 2020, the week of the UK lockdown, healthcare workers were enrolled and then followed up weekly for as long as 16 weeks. This clonotype has a handful of counts. The clone's antigen remains unknown. The input lacks base qualities; no much larger clone sits a single base away. Libraries were constructed by 5' RACE. The sequencer listed for this sample is NextSeq 500. To correct for sequencing error and PCR bias, the TCR library protocol tagged individual cDNA molecules with unique molecular identifiers. TCR alpha and beta chains were both sequenced, and the abundances of alpha and beta sequences in each sample were closely correlated with each other. From the authors' description of their analysis: V gene, J gene and CDR3 annotation of TCR sequences was performed with Decombinator V4. TCRs were defined as expanded if a significant change between any two time points was detected under a Poisson model with p below 0.0001. TCR abundances were normalised to the total number of TCRs sequenced per sample and were expressed as counts per million. TRAV1-2 paired with TRAJ12, TRAJ20 or TRAJ33 defined MAIT TCRs, while TRAV10 paired with TRAJ18 defined iNKT TCRs. A search of VDJdb, accessed on 1 November 2021, was run for TCRs annotated to CMV, EBV and SARS-CoV-2, with TCRs annotated for multiple antigens excluded. The public reads were reprocessed in TCRdb via fastp at Q25 and MiXCR, keeping in-frame beta chains. All rows with the same CDR3 protein become a single entry with the most common DNA and genes. The V and J calls come from TCRdb's annotation, not from the publication. For this sample the table gives around 80,000 distinct CDR3 sequences, of which over 9.5% were detected only once. Clones ranked in the top ten supply around 3.6% of the sample.

CDR1 DFQATT and CDR2 SNEGSKA are derived from the germline V gene (reference sequence). The CDR3, cysteine through phenylalanine, is 15 amino acids long. Solely the CDR3 DNA is kept, with 45 bases framed from the first base. V lost 2 bases and J lost 0 bases, and the count of bases not matched to a germline gene is 2. The V gene is TRBV20-1 and the J gene is TRBJ1-1, and 11 junctional nucleotides match TRBD1. The TCR originated in an adult who was a healthcare worker with PCR-confirmed SARS-CoV-2 infection or an uninfected control (not recorded which). The specimen was whole blood. The CDR3 corresponds to CSARRTGGMNTEAFF. The DNA is as follows: TGCAGTGCTAGACGGACAGGGGGCATGAACACTGAAGCTTTCTTT.